Detailed here is one TCR beta chain. Time point reported: baseline, week 1 (first vaccination visit). The treatment here: pre-vaccination baseline after standard-of-care therapy. Produced via immunoSEQ multiplex PCR; TCRdb's table is partial and in-frame only. The sample includes 85,000 to 100,000 clones, around 80% of them seen just once. The data originate from a study of a mutant IDH1 vaccine in newly diagnosed glioma. The germline CDR1 and CDR2 sequences are SGHTA and FQGNSA. This CDR3 is 17 amino acids long. Germline trimming cut 2 bases from V and 2 bases from J; bases unmatched to any gene: 8. The source of this sequence is a man aged 40-49 years with glioma. The material was PBMCs, obtained from a glioma patient treated with radiotherapy, temozolomide or both. The chain recombines TRBV7-2 with TRBJ2-3, with TRBD2 matching 9 bases. The CDR3 bases are TGTGCCAGCAGCTTAATAGCGGCGGGAGGGTACACAGATACGCAGTATTTT. Translating gives CASSLIAAGGYTDTQYF.